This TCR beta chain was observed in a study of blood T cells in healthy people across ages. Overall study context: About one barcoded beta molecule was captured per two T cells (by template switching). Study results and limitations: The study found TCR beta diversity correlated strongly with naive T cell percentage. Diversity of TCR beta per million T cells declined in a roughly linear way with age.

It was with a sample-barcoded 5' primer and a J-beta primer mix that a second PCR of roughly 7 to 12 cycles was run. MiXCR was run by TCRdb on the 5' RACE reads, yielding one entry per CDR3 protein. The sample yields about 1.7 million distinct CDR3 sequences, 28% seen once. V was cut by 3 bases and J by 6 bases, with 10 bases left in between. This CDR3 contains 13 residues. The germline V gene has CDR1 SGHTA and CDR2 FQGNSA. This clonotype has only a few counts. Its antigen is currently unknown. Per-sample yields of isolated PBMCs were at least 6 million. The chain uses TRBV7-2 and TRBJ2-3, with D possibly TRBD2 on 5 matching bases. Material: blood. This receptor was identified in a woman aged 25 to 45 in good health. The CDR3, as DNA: TGTGCCAGCAGCTTGTTCGAGCGGGATACGCAGTATTTT. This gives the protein CASSLFERDTQYF.